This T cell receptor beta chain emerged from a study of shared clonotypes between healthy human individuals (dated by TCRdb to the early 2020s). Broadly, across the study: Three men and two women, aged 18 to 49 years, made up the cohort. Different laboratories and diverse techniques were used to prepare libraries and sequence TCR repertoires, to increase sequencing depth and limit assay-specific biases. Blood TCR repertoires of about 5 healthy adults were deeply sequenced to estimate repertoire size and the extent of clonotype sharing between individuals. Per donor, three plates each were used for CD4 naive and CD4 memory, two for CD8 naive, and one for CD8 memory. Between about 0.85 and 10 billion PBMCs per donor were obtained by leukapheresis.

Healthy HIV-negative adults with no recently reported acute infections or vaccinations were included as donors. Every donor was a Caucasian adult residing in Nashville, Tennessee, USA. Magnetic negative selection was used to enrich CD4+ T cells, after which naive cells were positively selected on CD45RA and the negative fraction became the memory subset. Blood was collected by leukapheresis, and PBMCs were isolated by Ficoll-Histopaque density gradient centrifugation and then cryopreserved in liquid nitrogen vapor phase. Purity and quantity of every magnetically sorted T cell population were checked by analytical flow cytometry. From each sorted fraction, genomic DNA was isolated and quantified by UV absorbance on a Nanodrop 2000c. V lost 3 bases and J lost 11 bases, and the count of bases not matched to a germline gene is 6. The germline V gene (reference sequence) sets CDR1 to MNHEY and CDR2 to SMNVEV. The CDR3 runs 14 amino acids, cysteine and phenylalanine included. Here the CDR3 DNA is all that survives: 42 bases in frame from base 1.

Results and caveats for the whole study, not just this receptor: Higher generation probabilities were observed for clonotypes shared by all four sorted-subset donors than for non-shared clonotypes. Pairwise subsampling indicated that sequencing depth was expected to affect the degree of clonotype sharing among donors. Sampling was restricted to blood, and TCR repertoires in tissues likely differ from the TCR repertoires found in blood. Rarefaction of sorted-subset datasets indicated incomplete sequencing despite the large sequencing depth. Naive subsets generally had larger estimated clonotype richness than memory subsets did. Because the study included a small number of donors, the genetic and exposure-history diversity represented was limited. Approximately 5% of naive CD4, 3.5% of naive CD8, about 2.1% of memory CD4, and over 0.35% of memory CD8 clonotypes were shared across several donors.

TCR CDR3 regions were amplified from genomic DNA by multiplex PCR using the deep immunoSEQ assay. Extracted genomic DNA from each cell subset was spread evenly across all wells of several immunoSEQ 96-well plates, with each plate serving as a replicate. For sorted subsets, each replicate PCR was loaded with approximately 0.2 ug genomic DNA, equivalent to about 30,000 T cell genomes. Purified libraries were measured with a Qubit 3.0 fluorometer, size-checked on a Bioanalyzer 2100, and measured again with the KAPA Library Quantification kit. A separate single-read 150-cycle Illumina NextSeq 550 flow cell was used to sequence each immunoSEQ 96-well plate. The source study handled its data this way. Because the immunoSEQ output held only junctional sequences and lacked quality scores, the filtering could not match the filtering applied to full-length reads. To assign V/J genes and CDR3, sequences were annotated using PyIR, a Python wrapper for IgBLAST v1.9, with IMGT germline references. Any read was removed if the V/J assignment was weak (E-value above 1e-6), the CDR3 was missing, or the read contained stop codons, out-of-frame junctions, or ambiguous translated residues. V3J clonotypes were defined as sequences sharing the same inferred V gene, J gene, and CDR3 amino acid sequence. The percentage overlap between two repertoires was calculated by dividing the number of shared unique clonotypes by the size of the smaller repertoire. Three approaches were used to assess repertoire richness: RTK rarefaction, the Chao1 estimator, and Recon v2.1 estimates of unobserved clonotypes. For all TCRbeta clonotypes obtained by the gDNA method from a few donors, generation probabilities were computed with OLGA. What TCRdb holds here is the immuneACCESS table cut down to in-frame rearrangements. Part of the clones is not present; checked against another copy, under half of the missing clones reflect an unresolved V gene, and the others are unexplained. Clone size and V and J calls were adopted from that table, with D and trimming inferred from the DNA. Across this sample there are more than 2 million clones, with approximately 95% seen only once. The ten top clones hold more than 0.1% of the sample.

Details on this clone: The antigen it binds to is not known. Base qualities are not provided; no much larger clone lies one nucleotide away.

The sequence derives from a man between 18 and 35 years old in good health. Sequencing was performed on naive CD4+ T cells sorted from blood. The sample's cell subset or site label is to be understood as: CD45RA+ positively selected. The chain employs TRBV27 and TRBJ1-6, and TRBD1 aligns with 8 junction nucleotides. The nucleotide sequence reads TGTGCCAGCAGTTTGGACAGACAGGGGACACCCCTCCACTTT. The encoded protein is CASSLDRQGTPLHF.